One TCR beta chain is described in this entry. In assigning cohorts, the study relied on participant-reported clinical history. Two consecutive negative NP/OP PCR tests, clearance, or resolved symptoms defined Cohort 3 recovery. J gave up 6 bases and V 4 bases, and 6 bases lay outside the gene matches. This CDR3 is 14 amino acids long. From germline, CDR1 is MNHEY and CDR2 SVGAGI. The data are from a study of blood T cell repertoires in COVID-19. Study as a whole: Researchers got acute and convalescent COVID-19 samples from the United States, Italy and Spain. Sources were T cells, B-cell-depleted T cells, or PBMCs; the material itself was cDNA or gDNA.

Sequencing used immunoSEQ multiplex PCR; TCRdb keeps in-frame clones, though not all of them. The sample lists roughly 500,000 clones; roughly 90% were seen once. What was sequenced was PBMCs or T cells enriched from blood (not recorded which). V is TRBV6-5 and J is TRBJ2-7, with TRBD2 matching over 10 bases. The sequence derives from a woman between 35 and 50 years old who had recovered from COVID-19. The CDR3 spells CASSLLAGRGEQYF. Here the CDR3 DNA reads TGTGCCAGCAGTTTACTAGCGGGAAGGGGCGAGCAGTACTTC.